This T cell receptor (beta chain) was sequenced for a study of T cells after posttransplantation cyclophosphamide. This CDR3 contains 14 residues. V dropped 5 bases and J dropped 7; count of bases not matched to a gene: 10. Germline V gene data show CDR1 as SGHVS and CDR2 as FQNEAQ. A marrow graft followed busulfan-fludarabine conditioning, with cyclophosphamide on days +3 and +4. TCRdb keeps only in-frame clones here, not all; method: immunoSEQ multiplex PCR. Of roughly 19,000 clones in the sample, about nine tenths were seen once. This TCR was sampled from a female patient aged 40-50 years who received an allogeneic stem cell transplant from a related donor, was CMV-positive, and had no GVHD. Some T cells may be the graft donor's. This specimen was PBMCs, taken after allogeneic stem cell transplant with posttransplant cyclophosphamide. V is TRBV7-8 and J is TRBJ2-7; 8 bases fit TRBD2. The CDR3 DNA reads TGTGCCAGCAGCGCTCGGATCCGACTAGCGGAGCAGTACTTC. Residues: CASSARIRLAEQYF.